This T cell receptor beta chain is from a study of cytomegalovirus exposure and HLA in healthy donors. Germline values: CDR1 MNHNY, CDR2 SVGAGI (reference sequence). CDR3 length: 16 amino acids. V trimming: 6 bases; J trimming: 7 bases; junction bases outside the gene matches: 14. With 60 Vbeta and 13 Jbeta primers, the PCR was carried out. Using immunoSEQ multiplex PCR, the repertoire was profiled, and TCRdb retains in-frame clones only, with some absent. Among about 160,000 clones listed, more than 65% were seen once. This clone showed up just a few times. This chain connects TRBV6-6 to TRBJ1-4; 7 bases line up with TRBD1. This TCR was sampled from a man between 45 and 60 years old in good health and CMV-seropositive. Sample: PBMCs. The CDR3 sequence: CASSPRQGQRGEKLFF. Here the CDR3 DNA reads TGTGCCAGCAGCCCTAGACAGGGCCAGCGCGGTGAAAAACTGTTTTTT.